This T cell receptor beta chain appears in the sequencing data of a study of neurological immune-mediated disorders. The cDNA was generated by 5'RACE with 10-nucleotide random UMIs. From 15-18 subjects, each sequencing run yielded over 170 million TCR-beta sequences. TCRdb called the 5' RACE reads again in MiXCR, with one record for every CDR3 protein. The top ten clones hold 0.57% of a sample with 45,000 or so distinct CDR3 sequences, just under 6.5% of them seen once. The table lists this clonotype with many counts. Volunteers attending a blood bank in Maryland, USA, served as healthy controls. Input material: CD4+ T cells from blood. This TCR was recovered from a woman aged 40 to 50 in good health.

CDR3: CASRQSTNEKLFF. CDR3 bases: TGTGCCAGCCGACAGTCAACTAATGAAAAACTGTTTTTT. The gene calls are TRBV7-9 and TRBJ1-4, with D maybe TRBD1 (5 bases). The germline V gene has CDR1 SEHNR and CDR2 FQNEAQ (reference sequence). This CDR3 comprises 13 residues. V gave up 8 bases and J gave up 0 bases, with 7 bases separating them.